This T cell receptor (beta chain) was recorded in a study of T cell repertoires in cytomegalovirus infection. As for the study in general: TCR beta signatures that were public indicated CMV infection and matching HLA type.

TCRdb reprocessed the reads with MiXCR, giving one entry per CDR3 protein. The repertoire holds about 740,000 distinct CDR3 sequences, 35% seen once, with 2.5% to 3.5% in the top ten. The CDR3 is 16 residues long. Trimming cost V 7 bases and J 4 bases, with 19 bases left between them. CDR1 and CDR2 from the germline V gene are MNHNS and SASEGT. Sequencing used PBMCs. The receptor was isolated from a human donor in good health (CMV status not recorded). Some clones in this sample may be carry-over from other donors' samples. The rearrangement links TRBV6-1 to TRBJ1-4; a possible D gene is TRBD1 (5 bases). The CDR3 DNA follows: TGTGCCAGCACCCCTGGTTGGGGACGTGTTAATGAAAAACTGTTTTTT. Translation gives CASTPGWGRVNEKLFF.